The rows below give T cell receptor beta chains drawn from one sample of a study of T-cell reconstitution after alpha-beta-depleted transplantation in children. Each CDR3 protein gets one entry after TCRdb re-called the PCR reads with MiXCR. The table records hundreds of thousands of distinct CDR3 sequences, roughly a tenth of them present only once. The material was PBMCs from the stem cell graft donor, obtained from the stem cell graft. The receptor source for this set is a human donor who donated a stem cell graft to a child with acute myeloid leukemia. The CDR3 runs from the conserved cysteine through the conserved F or W. D genes are given only for firm matches. Not every row has a clone size; where given, it reads once, few, many or a size class.

>TRBV12-3/TRBV12-4|TRBJ2-1|NA|TRBD1
CASNQPQGAREQFF
TGTGCCAGCAACCAGCCACAGGGGGCACGGGAGCAGTTCTTC
>TRBV5-1|TRBJ1-3|NA|NA
CASSLGEAGGNTIYF
TGCGCCAGCAGCTTGGGAGAGGCAGGAGGAAACACCATATATTTT
>TRBV12-3/TRBV12-4|TRBJ2-1|few|TRBD2
CASRKLAGHDEQFF
TGTGCCAGCAGGAAGCTAGCGGGGCACGATGAGCAGTTCTTC
>TRBV6-5|TRBJ2-1|many|TRBD1
CASSYGRGQAHNEQFF
TGTGCCAGCAGTTACGGGCGTGGACAGGCTCACAATGAGCAGTTCTTC
>TRBV10-3|TRBJ2-5|many|NA
CAIRGQETQYF
TGTGCCATCAGGGGGCAAGAGACCCAGTACTTC
>TRBV12-3/TRBV12-4|TRBJ2-1|many|TRBD2
CASSSQLAGVEQFF
TGTGCCAGCAGTTCTCAGCTAGCGGGGGTAGAGCAGTTCTTC
>TRBV5-1|TRBJ1-2|few|NA
CASSTDQGLYGYTF
TGCGCCAGCAGCACCGATCAGGGACTTTACGGCTACACCTTC
>TRBV10-3|TRBJ2-5|many|NA
CATYQETQYF
TGTGCCACCTATCAAGAGACCCAGTACTTC
>TRBV6-1|TRBJ1-3|few|NA
CASRTQVSGNTIYF
TGTGCCAGCAGGACCCAAGTCTCTGGAAACACCATATATTTT
>TRBV20-1|TRBJ2-1|few|TRBD2
CSASSAGGLGVSYNEQFF
TGCAGTGCTAGTTCTGCGGGAGGACTGGGGGTCTCCTACAATGAGCAGTTCTTC
>TRBV10-3|TRBJ1-2|many|TRBD1
CAISSDRDYGYTF
TGTGCCATCAGTTCCGACAGGGACTATGGCTACACCTTC
>TRBV7-3|TRBJ1-2|NA|TRBD1
CASSLTVGTGYYGYTF
TGTGCCAGCAGCTTAACGGTGGGGACAGGCTACTATGGCTACACCTTC
>TRBV20-1|TRBJ2-5|few|TRBD1
CSARDRAGGQTQYF
TGCAGTGCTAGAGATCGGGCAGGGGGACAGACCCAGTACTTC
>TRBV4-2|TRBJ1-5|few|TRBD1
CASSPSDRGWSSNQPQHF
TGTGCCAGCAGCCCCTCCGACAGGGGGTGGAGTAGCAATCAGCCCCAGCATTTT
>TRBV7-9|TRBJ1-1|many|NA
CASSLRGRGNTEAFF
TGTGCCAGCAGCCTAAGGGGCAGGGGGAACACTGAAGCTTTCTTT
>TRBV7-2|TRBJ2-7|NA|NA
CASSSPSSYEQYF
TGTGCCAGCAGTTCCCCTAGCTCCTACGAGCAGTACTTC
>TRBV20-1|TRBJ2-3|NA|NA
CSAIGGSSTDTQYF
TGCAGTGCTATAGGAGGCTCTAGCACAGATACGCAGTATTTT
>TRBV3-1|TRBJ1-1|NA|TRBD1
CAISSRDRSTSPPTVEAFF
TGTGCCATCAGTAGCCGGGACAGGAGTACTAGTCCGCCCACTGTGGAAGCTTTCTTT
>TRBV12-3/TRBV12-4|TRBJ2-1|many|TRBD2
CASRALAGVYNEQFF
TGTGCCAGCAGGGCCCTAGCGGGAGTTTACAATGAGCAGTTCTTC
>TRBV30|TRBJ2-5|few|NA
CAWASVGAQYF
TGTGCCTGGGCAAGCGTAGGGGCCCAGTACTTC
>TRBV12-3/TRBV12-4|TRBJ1-3|few|NA
CASTREASGNTIYF
TGTGCCAGCACCAGGGAAGCCTCTGGAAACACCATATATTTT
>TRBV7-9|TRBJ1-5|few|TRBD1
CASSPPRTGGDQPQHF
TGTGCCAGCAGCCCCCCCCGGACAGGGGGTGATCAGCCCCAGCATTTT
>TRBV20-1|TRBJ2-1|many|TRBD2
CRPWTGTSGRIGNEQFF
TGCAGGCCCTGGACCGGGACTAGCGGGAGGATTGGCAATGAGCAGTTCTTC
>TRBV6-5|TRBJ2-2|many|NA
CASSPGSVPNTGELFF
TGTGCCAGCAGTCCCGGGTCGGTTCCGAACACCGGGGAGCTGTTTTTT
>TRBV7-9|TRBJ1-4|NA|NA
CASSARPLGNEKLFF
TGTGCCAGCAGCGCAAGGCCTTTGGGTAATGAAAAACTGTTTTTT
>TRBV28|TRBJ2-7|many|NA
CASRQGSYEQYF
TGTGCCAGCAGACAGGGCTCCTACGAGCAGTACTTC
>TRBV6-5|TRBJ1-1|many|NA
CASIRGTEAFF
TGTGCCAGCATCCGGGGGACTGAAGCTTTCTTT
>TRBV7-2|TRBJ2-1|NA|TRBD2
CASSETSGRGSAHNEQFF
TGTGCCAGCAGCGAGACTAGCGGGAGGGGCAGTGCGCACAATGAGCAGTTCTTC
>TRBV20-1|TRBJ2-7|many|NA
CSARGGSGPGEQYF
TGCAGTGCTAGAGGTGGGAGCGGGCCCGGCGAGCAGTACTTC
>TRBV9|TRBJ2-3|many|TRBD1
CASSARTGGTDTQYF
TGTGCCAGCAGCGCCCGGACAGGGGGGACAGATACGCAGTATTTT
>TRBV5-1|TRBJ1-2|many|NA
CASSLGEGYTF
TGCGCCAGCAGCTTGGGGGAAGGTTACACCTTC
>TRBV20-1|TRBJ2-5|many|NA
CSLTSGSIQETQYF
TGCAGTCTGACTAGTGGGTCGATACAAGAGACCCAGTACTTC
>TRBV29-1|TRBJ2-2|few|TRBD1
CSARLGQGDSTGELFF
TGCAGCGCCCGGCTCGGGCAGGGGGACAGCACCGGGGAGCTGTTTTTT
>TRBV29-1|TRBJ2-5|NA|TRBD2
CSVLAEKQETQYF
TGCAGCGTCCTAGCGGAAAAACAAGAGACCCAGTACTTC
>TRBV20-1|TRBJ2-1|few|NA
CSASEDQLRYEQFF
TGCAGTGCTAGTGAGGACCAACTCAGGTATGAGCAGTTCTTC
>TRBV7-6|TRBJ2-1|many|TRBD1
CASSFLTGEGYNEQFF
TGTGCCAGCAGCTTCCTTACAGGGGAAGGTTACAATGAGCAGTTCTTC
>TRBV9|TRBJ2-5|many|TRBD2
CASSVGLAGGRGGQETQYF
TGTGCCAGCAGCGTAGGACTAGCGGGAGGCCGGGGGGGTCAAGAGACCCAGTACTTC
>TRBV2|TRBJ2-1|few|NA
CASSEVGGGQFF
TGTGCCAGCAGTGAAGTGGGGGGCGGGCAGTTCTTC
>TRBV28|TRBJ2-7|many|TRBD2
CASSSGSGSISYEQYF
TGTGCCAGCAGTTCCGGAAGCGGGAGTATAAGCTACGAGCAGTACTTC
>TRBV29-1|TRBJ1-5|many|NA
CSVKGTRDQPQHF
TGCAGCGTTAAAGGGACCCGTGATCAGCCCCAGCATTTT
>TRBV20-1|TRBJ1-5|NA|NA
CSARQGSNQPQHF
TGCAGTGCTAGACAGGGAAGCAATCAGCCCCAGCATTTT
>TRBV7-2|TRBJ2-3|few|NA
CASSLAVWDTQYF
TGTGCCAGCAGCTTAGCAGTTTGGGATACGCAGTATTTT
>TRBV5-1|TRBJ2-7|few|TRBD2
CASSLRAGEPYEQYF
TGCGCCAGCAGCTTGAGGGCGGGAGAGCCCTACGAGCAGTACTTC
>TRBV28|TRBJ1-2|few|NA
CASSLVGLNYGYTF
TGTGCCAGCAGTTTGGTGGGTTTAAACTATGGCTACACCTTC
>TRBV4-2|TRBJ2-1|NA|TRBD2
CASTASGLYNEQFF
TGTGCCAGCACGGCTAGCGGACTCTACAATGAGCAGTTCTTC
>TRBV29-1|TRBJ2-5|NA|NA
CSVETSYQETQYF
TGCAGCGTTGAGACGTCGTACCAAGAGACCCAGTACTTC
>TRBV9|TRBJ2-2|many|TRBD2
CASSVLAGGSGNTGELFF
TGTGCCAGCAGCGTCCTAGCGGGAGGTAGCGGTAACACCGGGGAGCTGTTTTTT
>TRBV4-1|TRBJ1-2|NA|NA
CASSQDRLPYGGYTF
TGCGCCAGCAGCCAAGATCGGCTCCCCTATGGAGGCTACACCTTC
>TRBV24-1|TRBJ2-2|many|NA
CATKRDGDTGELFF
TGTGCCACTAAAAGGGACGGGGACACCGGGGAGCTGTTTTTT
>TRBV28|TRBJ2-1|NA|NA
CASSLNTYSNEQFF
TGTGCCAGTAGTTTAAATACTTACAGCAATGAGCAGTTCTTC
>TRBV27|TRBJ2-7|few|TRBD2
CASSLKGLGTYEQYF
TGTGCCAGCAGTTTAAAGGGACTAGGAACCTACGAGCAGTACTTC
>TRBV7-2|TRBJ2-1|many|TRBD2
CASSRDYASNEQFF
TGTGCCAGCTCCCGGGACTATGCCTCTAATGAGCAGTTCTTC
>TRBV28|TRBJ1-2|many|NA
CASSTPRGAGYGYTF
TGTGCCAGCAGTACCCCTCGGGGGGCGGGGTATGGCTACACCTTC
>TRBV15|TRBJ2-3|few|NA
CATSKGTVSTDTQYF
TGTGCCACCAGCAAGGGAACAGTTAGCACAGATACGCAGTATTTT
>TRBV5-1|TRBJ2-1|many|TRBD2
CASSSTSGSFWNEQFF
TGCGCCAGTAGCTCAACTAGCGGGAGTTTTTGGAATGAGCAGTTCTTC